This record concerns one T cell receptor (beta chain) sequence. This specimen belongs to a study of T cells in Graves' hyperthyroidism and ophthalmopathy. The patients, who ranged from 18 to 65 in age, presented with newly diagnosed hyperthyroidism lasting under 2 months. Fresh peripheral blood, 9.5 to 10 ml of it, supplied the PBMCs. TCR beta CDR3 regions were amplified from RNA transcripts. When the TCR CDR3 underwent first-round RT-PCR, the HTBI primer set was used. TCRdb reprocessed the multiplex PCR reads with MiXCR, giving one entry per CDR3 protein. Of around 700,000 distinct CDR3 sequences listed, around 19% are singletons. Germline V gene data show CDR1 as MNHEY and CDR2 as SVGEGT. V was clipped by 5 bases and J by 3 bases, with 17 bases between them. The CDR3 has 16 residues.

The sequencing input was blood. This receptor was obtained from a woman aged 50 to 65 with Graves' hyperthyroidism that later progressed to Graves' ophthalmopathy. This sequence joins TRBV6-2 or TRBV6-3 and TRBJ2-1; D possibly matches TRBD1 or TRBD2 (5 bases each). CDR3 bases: TGTGCCAGCAGTACACGGGACGGACCACTCTACAATGAGCAGTTCTTC. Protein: CASSTRDGPLYNEQFF.